Below, 18 T cell receptor beta chains from the same sample are listed, as sequenced in a study of T cells in Graves' hyperthyroidism and ophthalmopathy. It was RNA transcripts that yielded the amplified TCR beta CDR3 regions. HTBI primers drove first-round RT-PCR of the TCR CDR3. Using its own MiXCR run on the multiplex PCR reads, TCRdb lists one record per CDR3 protein. In the table there are around 540,000 distinct CDR3 sequences, more than 15% of which are singletons. Sequencing input: blood. The receptors were gathered from a woman aged 25 to 39 with Graves' ophthalmopathy.

This clonotype has ten or more counts. The V gene is TRBV20-1, the J gene TRBJ2-7, with 7 bases fitting TRBD1. J gave up 7 bases and V 1 base, and 4 bases lay outside the gene matches. The V gene's germline CDR1 is DFQATT and CDR2 SNEGSKA (reference sequence). This CDR3 has 12 residues. CDR3: CSARVRGREQYF. As DNA, the CDR3 is TGCAGTGCTAGAGTGAGGGGGCGGGAGCAGTACTTC.

This clonotype showed up many times. The rearrangement links TRBV9 to TRBJ1-5; possible D gene TRBD1, 6 bases. The CDR3 covers 15 residues. Germline lookup yields CDR1 SGDLS and CDR2 YYNGEE. V was shortened by 1 base and J by 6 bases, with 14 bases between the two germline ends. In nucleotides, the CDR3 is TGTGCCAGCAGCGTATTGGGGGGGGCGGGTCAGCCCCAGCATTTT. It specifies CASSVLGGAGQPQHF.

The chain carries TRBV6-1 and TRBJ2-3, with TRBD2 identical over 12 bases. CDR1 is MNHNS, CDR2 SASEGT, per germline. The ends lost 5 bases at V and 4 bases at J; junction bases unmatched: 7. This CDR3 is 16 amino acids long. The CDR3 bases are TGTGCCAGCAGTCCCCTAGCGGGAGGGGAGGCAGATACGCAGTATTTT. Translated, it gives CASSPLAGGEADTQYF.

This clonotype was detected only a few times. The rearrangement joins TRBV10-3 to TRBJ1-1; tentative D call: TRBD1 (5 bases). Germline V lookup: CDR1 ENHRY, CDR2 SYGVKD. This CDR3 is 14 amino acids long. Trimming removed 8 bases at V and 0 bases at J, with 13 bases between. In nucleotides, the CDR3 is TGTGCCATCTGGGGGGGAGAAATGAACACTGAAGCTTTCTTT. Residues: CAIWGGEMNTEAFF.

This clonotype was found many times. The genes are TRBV14 and TRBJ2-1; TRBD2 matches at 14 bases. This CDR3 spans 16 amino acids. V shed 4 bases and J 12 bases; nucleotides not matched to a gene: 11. Germline V lookup: CDR1 SGHDN, CDR2 FVKESK. In nucleotides, the CDR3 is TGTGCCAGCAGCCTGGGACTAGCGGGAGTACGTCAGCTGCAGTTCTTC. Translation: CASSLGLAGVRQLQFF.

This clonotype showed up just a few times. Just one base apart from a much larger clone, this may be a read error. The conserved final phenylalanine or tryptophan is absent from the CDR3, which likely points to a read error. The chain combines TRBV7-9 with TRBJ2-5; no reliable D call. This CDR3 comprises 11 residues. V lost 5 bases and J 4 bases, leaving 5 bases between the germline ends. CDR1 is SEHNR, CDR2 FQNEAQ, per germline (reference sequence). The CDR3 DNA reads as TGTGCCAGCAGCAACGGAGAGACCCAGTACCTC. This codes for CASSNGETQYL.

In this sample, this clonotype turned up many times. The J gene is TRBJ2-3, the V gene TRBV11-3, with TRBD2 identical over 8 bases. CDR3 length: 14 amino acids. In germline, CDR1 is SGHNT, CDR2 YENEEA. V dropped 5 bases and J dropped 5; count of bases not matched to a gene: 6. CDR3 sequence: CASSRGGSGDTQYF. The CDR3 nucleotides are TGTGCCAGCAGCCGGGGGGGGAGCGGAGATACGCAGTATTTT.

This clonotype has at least ten counts. The chain links TRBV20-1 to TRBJ2-3; D unresolved. Germline V gene lookup returns CDR1 DFQATT and CDR2 SNEGSKA (reference sequence). V was cut by 5 bases and J by 2 bases, with 17 bases left in between. The CDR3 contains 15 residues. The CDR3 sequence is CSAYIDGSDTDTQYF. The CDR3 DNA follows: TGCAGTGCTTACATTGACGGTTCCGACACAGATACGCAGTATTTT.

This clonotype was detected many times. The V and J genes are TRBV12-3 or TRBV12-4 and TRBJ2-1, with 11 bases lining up with TRBD1. The trim removed 6 bases at V and 2 bases at J, leaving 6 bases unmatched. The CDR3 loop spans 16 amino acids. CDR3 coding DNA: TGTGCCAGCAGGTCCGGGGACAGGGGGGCCTACAATGAGCAGTTCTTC. As protein: CASRSGDRGAYNEQFF.

A few counts support this clonotype. The chain is built from TRBV10-1 and TRBJ2-1, with D possibly being TRBD1 (6 bases). V was trimmed by 2 bases and J by 6 bases, leaving 17 bases between them. The CDR3 runs 16 residues. Germline CDR1 reads WNHNN; CDR2 reads SYGVQD (reference sequence). As DNA, the CDR3 is TGCGCCAGCAGTGAGATGGGACACTCTGGGTCCAATGAGCAGTTCTTC. Translation gives CASSEMGHSGSNEQFF.

J is TRBJ2-4 and V is TRBV13; D perhaps matches TRBD2 (5 bases). Germline values: CDR1 PRHDT, CDR2 FYEKMQ (reference sequence). Trimming shortened V by 4 bases and J by 2 bases, and 12 bases separated the two germline ends. The CDR3 is 15 residues long. The CDR3 DNA reads as TGTGCCAGCAGCTGCCTGAGGGAGTCCAAAAACATTCAGTACTTC. It specifies CASSCLRESKNIQYF. Using reference TRBV13 and TRBJ2-4 for the parts outside the CDR3, the full variable domain is AAGVIQSPRHLIKEKRETATLKCYPIPRHDTVYWYQQGPGQDPQFLISFYEKMQSDKGSIPDRFSAQQFSDYHSELNMSSLELGDSALYFCASSCLRESKNIQYFGAGTRLSVL.

The chain combines TRBV9 with TRBJ2-2; D assignment may be TRBD1 or TRBD2 (6 bases each). Looked up from germline, CDR1 is SGDLS and CDR2 is YYNGEE. The CDR3 loop spans 17 amino acids. Deletions cut 3 bases from V and 4 bases from J, with 19 bases between. The CDR3 nucleotides read TGTGCCAGCAGCGACGGGGGCGAGGGGCGGATCACCGGGGAGCTGTTTTTT. Amino acid sequence: CASSDGGEGRITGELFF.

This clonotype was observed a handful of times. V usage is TRBV28 and J usage is TRBJ1-5; D is unresolved. The CDR3 totals 13 residues. V dropped 6 bases and J dropped 5 bases, with 11 bases sitting between them. CDR1 is MDHEN and CDR2 is SYDVKM in the germline V gene. CDR3 residues: CASRSSKDQPQHF. The CDR3 DNA reads TGTGCCAGCAGGTCCAGCAAGGATCAGCCCCAGCATTTT.

At least ten counts were recorded for this clonotype. The V call is TRBV18, the J call TRBJ2-1, with D hard to call. Germline CDR1 reads KGHSH; CDR2 reads LQKENI. The CDR3 has 15 residues. The V and J ends lost 3 bases and 5 bases respectively, with 14 bases between them. This chain's CDR3 is CASSPPDLPNNEQFF. CDR3 nucleotide sequence: TGTGCCAGCTCACCGCCGGACCTGCCTAACAATGAGCAGTTCTTC.

On this clonotype: With a much larger clone just one base away, this may be a read error. The V gene is TRBV7-2, the J gene TRBJ1-1; 7 bases are a match to TRBD1. The CDR3 length is 16 residues. In germline, CDR1 is SGHTA, CDR2 FQGNSA. CDR3 in amino acids: CASSLGGTEMNAEAFF. CDR3 sequence (DNA): TGTGCCAGCAGCTTAGGGGGGACAGAGATGAACGCTGAAGCTTTCTTT.

This rearrangement joins TRBV28 to TRBJ2-3; tentative D call: TRBD2 (5 bases). Trimming shortened V by 2 bases and J by 4 bases, and 16 bases separated the two germline ends. The CDR3 extends over 16 amino acids. Looked up from germline, CDR1 is MDHEN and CDR2 is SYDVKM. The CDR3 here is CASSLRRVPGPDTQYF. Written as DNA, the CDR3 is TGTGCCAGCAGTTTACGGCGGGTACCCGGGCCAGATACGCAGTATTTT.

The rearrangement joins TRBV7-9 to TRBJ2-2; tentative D call: TRBD2 (5 bases). Germline CDR1 reads SEHNR; CDR2 reads FQNEAQ (reference sequence). Deletions cut 5 bases from V and 6 bases from J, with 16 bases between. CDR3 length equals 15 residues. The CDR3 sequence: CASSPRTHLAGELFF. The CDR3 DNA follows: TGTGCCAGCAGCCCCAGGACTCACCTGGCCGGGGAGCTGTTTTTT.

The chain is built from TRBV29-1 and TRBJ2-5; D is possibly TRBD1 (6 bases). Per the germline V gene, CDR1 is SQVTM and CDR2 is ANQGSEA. The CDR3 has 11 amino acids. V gave up 7 bases and J gave up 4 bases, with 10 bases separating them. CDR3: CSAGTSETQYF. The CDR3 nucleotides read TGCAGCGCCGGGACATCAGAGACCCAGTACTTC.